Listed below are T cell receptor beta chains from one sample, sequenced in a study of blood T cell repertoires in COVID-19. Assay used: immunoSEQ multiplex PCR; TCRdb lists only in-frame clones, some missing. The sample includes a few hundred thousand clones, about four fifths seen only once; the top ten take about 10%. The sequenced material came from peripheral blood. The receptor set was obtained from a woman aged 80 or older with acute or convalescent COVID-19. Both conserved end residues are part of each CDR3. The D gene is left open where the match is weak. Clone size appears in some rows only: once, few, many, or a class for an expanded clone.

>NA|NA|TRBJ2-7|TRBV5-4
CASSAPKTVTSYEQYF
TGTGCCAGCAGTGCTCCAAAGACTGTCACCTCCTACGAGCAGTACTTC
>TRBD1|few|TRBJ2-7|TRBV7-8
CASSLTGTGSYEQYF
TGTGCCAGCAGCTTGACCGGGACAGGGTCCTACGAGCAGTACTTC
>TRBD1|NA|TRBJ1-1|TRBV30
CAWSVQTGGTEAFF
TGTGCCTGGAGTGTACAGACAGGGGGCACTGAAGCTTTCTTT
>TRBD2|NA|TRBJ2-1|TRBV11-2
CASSTRLAGKGNEQFF
TGTGCCAGCAGCACCCGACTAGCGGGGAAGGGCAATGAGCAGTTCTTC
>TRBD1|NA|TRBJ2-3|TRBV10-3
CAISGDRGFTDTQYF
TGTGCCATCAGTGGGGACAGGGGGTTCACAGATACGCAGTATTTT
>NA|few|TRBJ1-6|TRBV6-5
CASAQVQAYNSPLHF
TGTGCCAGCGCCCAGGTGCAAGCATATAATTCACCCCTCCACTTT
>NA|NA|TRBJ1-6|TRBV5-5
CASTTDSLVYNSPLHF
TGTGCCAGCACCACGGACAGCCTAGTCTATAATTCACCCCTCCACTTT
>TRBD1|NA|TRBJ1-1|TRBV28
CASSLQGWGEAFF
TGTGCCAGCAGCTTACAGGGGTGGGGTGAAGCTTTCTTT
>NA|NA|TRBJ1-2|TRBV20-1
CSASLIGASGYTF
TGCAGTGCTAGTCTAATAGGGGCTTCCGGCTACACCTTC
>NA|NA|TRBJ1-5|TRBV30
CAWSADTGLNQPQHF
TGTGCCTGGAGTGCGGATACAGGGCTCAATCAGCCCCAGCATTTT
>TRBD1|NA|TRBJ1-2|TRBV24-1
CATSDPDRGYGYTF
TGTGCCACCAGTGACCCCGACAGGGGCTATGGCTACACCTTC
>TRBD1|NA|TRBJ2-5|TRBV12-5
CASWAPNNQTGGGETQYF
TGTGCTAGTTGGGCTCCCAATAACCAAACAGGGGGCGGAGAGACCCAGTACTTC
>TRBD1|NA|TRBJ1-6|TRBV3-1/TRBV3-2
CASSQGQGDNSPLHF
TGTGCCAGCAGCCAAGGACAGGGGGATAATTCACCCCTCCACTTT
>TRBD2|NA|TRBJ2-5|TRBV7-9
CASSLEGGRAETQYF
TGTGCCAGCAGCTTAGAAGGCGGGAGGGCAGAGACCCAGTACTTC
>TRBD2|once|TRBJ2-1|TRBV28
CASSRAGEGNEQFF
TGTGCCAGCAGCCGGGCGGGAGAGGGTAATGAGCAGTTCTTC
>NA|NA|TRBJ2-5|TRBV3-1/TRBV3-2
CASSQASAGHQETQYF
TGTGCCAGCAGCCAAGCTTCGGCGGGACACCAAGAGACCCAGTACTTC
>NA|NA|TRBJ2-3|TRBV7-9
CASSLGDIRTDTQYF
TGTGCCAGCAGCTTAGGAGACATCCGCACAGATACGCAGTATTTT
>NA|NA|TRBJ1-4|TRBV9
CASSVGGGNSEKLFF
TGTGCCAGCAGCGTAGGTGGGGGCAATAGTGAAAAACTGTTTTTT
>NA|NA|TRBJ1-4|TRBV29-1
CSVPGWGVVEKLFF
TGCAGCGTCCCCGGGTGGGGGGTGGTCGAAAAACTGTTTTTT
>NA|NA|TRBJ2-7|TRBV5-1
CASSLGGTYSYEQYF
TGCGCCAGCAGCTTGGGGGGCACATACTCCTACGAGCAGTACTTC
>NA|NA|TRBJ2-1|TRBV5-1
CASAREGSYNEQFF
TGCGCCAGCGCTCGGGAAGGATCTTACAATGAGCAGTTCTTC
>TRBD2|NA|TRBJ2-1|TRBV2
CASRFGLAGEYNEQFF
TGTGCCAGCAGGTTCGGACTAGCGGGAGAGTACAATGAGCAGTTCTTC
>NA|NA|TRBJ1-5|TRBV3-1/TRBV3-2
CASSQDESAQHF
TGTGCCAGCAGCCAAGATGAAAGCGCCCAGCATTTT
>TRBD1|NA|TRBJ1-1|TRBV6-5
CASSSTGGEAFF
TGTGCCAGCAGCTCGACAGGGGGCGAAGCTTTCTTT
>TRBD1|NA|TRBJ1-4|TRBV4-2
CASSQGGQDEKLFF
TGTGCCAGCAGCCAAGGGGGACAGGATGAAAAACTGTTTTTT
>NA|NA|TRBJ2-7|TRBV25-1
CASSEYLTGLHYEQYF
TGTGCCAGCAGTGAATACCTTACAGGGTTGCACTACGAGCAGTACTTC
>NA|NA|TRBJ1-3|TRBV10-1
CATPYGNTIYF
TGCGCCACCCCCTACGGAAACACCATATATTTT
>TRBD1|NA|TRBJ1-2|TRBV5-1
CASSVRQGANYGYTF
TGCGCCAGCAGCGTCCGACAGGGGGCTAACTATGGCTACACCTTC
>NA|NA|TRBJ1-4|TRBV19
CASNVGGGNEKLFF
TGTGCCAGTAACGTCGGGGGGGGTAATGAAAAACTGTTTTTT
>NA|NA|TRBJ2-5|TRBV7-8
CASSSWGVETQYF
TGTGCCAGCAGCTCGTGGGGGGTCGAGACCCAGTACTTC
>NA|NA|TRBJ2-7|TRBV5-1
CASSISGISYEQYF
TGCGCCAGCAGCATCTCGGGGATCTCCTACGAGCAGTACTTC
>NA|NA|TRBJ2-1|TRBV5-1
CASRPFSGRSYNEQFF
TGCGCCAGCAGACCATTTAGCGGTCGCTCCTACAATGAGCAGTTCTTC
>TRBD2|NA|TRBJ2-5|TRBV7-2
CASSLGTSGHETQYF
TGTGCCAGCAGCTTAGGGACTAGCGGGCACGAGACCCAGTACTTC
>NA|NA|TRBJ2-3|TRBV10-1
CASSENSYITDTQYF
TGCGCCAGCAGTGAGAATAGCTATATCACAGATACGCAGTATTTT
>NA|NA|TRBJ1-1|TRBV19
CASSPRTDYMNTEAFF
TGTGCCAGTAGTCCGCGGACAGATTACATGAACACTGAAGCTTTCTTT
>NA|NA|TRBJ1-3|TRBV6-5
CASRSRDWPGNTIYF
TGTGCCAGCAGGAGCCGGGACTGGCCTGGAAACACCATATATTTT
>NA|few|TRBJ2-5|TRBV7-2
CASSFNRDQETQYF
TGTGCCAGCAGCTTTAACAGAGACCAAGAGACCCAGTACTTC
>NA|NA|TRBJ2-1|TRBV5-1
CASSRDTYNEQFF
TGCGCCAGCAGCCGGGACACCTACAATGAGCAGTTCTTC
>TRBD2|NA|TRBJ2-3|TRBV15
CATSRRSRAGGTDTQYF
TGTGCCACCAGCAGACGATCTAGGGCGGGGGGCACAGATACGCAGTATTTT
>TRBD1|NA|TRBJ1-1|TRBV10-3
CAITGQGARGTEAFF
TGTGCCATCACCGGACAGGGGGCGCGGGGAACTGAAGCTTTCTTT
>NA|NA|TRBJ2-2|TRBV24-1
CATSAGNRPATGELFF
TGTGCCACCAGTGCTGGGAACAGGCCGGCCACCGGGGAGCTGTTTTTT
>TRBD1|NA|TRBJ2-7|TRBV2
CASGRGPQEEQYF
TGTGCCAGCGGCAGGGGGCCTCAAGAAGAGCAGTACTTC
>NA|NA|TRBJ2-7|TRBV28
CASSGPARHEQYF
TGTGCCAGCAGTGGGCCGGCGCGCCACGAGCAGTACTTC
>NA|few|TRBJ1-2|TRBV6-6
CASSYAPGQNYGYTF
TGTGCCAGCAGTTATGCTCCGGGACAAAACTATGGCTACACCTTC
>NA|NA|TRBJ2-5|TRBV18
CASSPRDQETQYF
TGTGCCAGCTCACCCAGGGACCAAGAGACCCAGTACTTC
>NA|NA|TRBJ2-7|TRBV28
CASSFGSGSYEQYF
TGTGCCAGCAGTTTTGGGTCAGGGTCCTACGAGCAGTACTTC
>NA|NA|TRBJ2-3|TRBV6-5
CASSPDSPSTDTQYF
TGTGCCAGCAGTCCCGACAGCCCGAGCACAGATACGCAGTATTTT
>NA|NA|TRBJ2-3|TRBV5-1
CASSLSYGGATDTQYF
TGCGCCAGCAGCTTGAGTTACGGGGGTGCCACAGATACGCAGTATTTT
>TRBD1|NA|TRBJ1-2|TRBV2
CASSEGGQSLYGYTF
TGTGCCAGCAGTGAAGGGGGACAGAGCCTCTATGGCTACACCTTC
>TRBD1|NA|TRBJ2-7|TRBV18
CASSPPDRGYEQYF
TGTGCCAGCTCACCCCCCGACAGGGGCTACGAGCAGTACTTC
>NA|few|TRBJ1-2|TRBV18
CASSPDRSYGYTF
TGTGCCAGCTCACCGGACAGATCTTATGGCTACACCTTC
>TRBD2|NA|TRBJ2-1|TRBV6-5
CASRRAGGWLDEQFF
TGTGCCAGCAGGAGAGCGGGGGGGTGGTTGGATGAGCAGTTCTTC
>NA|NA|TRBJ1-2|TRBV4-3
CASRQGSVSLEGYTF
TGCGCCAGCCGTCAGGGATCGGTTTCTTTGGAGGGCTACACCTTC
>NA|NA|TRBJ2-3|TRBV6-5
CASSYSMIEADTQYF
TGTGCCAGCAGTTACTCGATGATAGAGGCAGATACGCAGTATTTT
>NA|few|TRBJ1-5|TRBV6-5
CASSYGGFQPQHF
TGTGCCAGCAGTTACGGGGGGTTTCAGCCCCAGCATTTT